These T cell receptor beta chains were read from a single sample in a study of Ad26.COV2.S vaccination and SARS-CoV-2 variants. The protocol was immunoSEQ multiplex PCR, while the TCRdb copy is restricted to in-frame clones and leaves out a portion. The sample consists of about 180,000 clones, roughly 87% of them appearing once. The sample consisted of peripheral blood, taken after recovery from COVID-19. The receptors originated from a human donor who had recovered from COVID-19. CDR3s include the opening cysteine and the closing phenylalanine or tryptophan. The order of the fields is clone size, V gene, J gene, D gene, CDR3 protein, CDR3 DNA. D genes are given only for firm matches. Clone size is stated in some rows and not others, as once, few, many or a class when expanded.

few	TRBV6-6	TRBJ1-2	TRBD1	CASSPPRDRVIYGYTF	TGTGCCAGCAGTCCCCCTCGGGACAGGGTGATCTATGGCTACACCTTC
once	TRBV2	TRBJ2-7	TRBD1	CASISGQGLGEQYF	TGTGCCAGCATCTCCGGACAGGGACTTGGCGAGCAGTACTTC
-	TRBV30	TRBJ1-4	-	CAWSVRGEKLFF	TGTGCCTGGAGTGTACGGGGTGAAAAACTGTTTTTT
-	TRBV5-4	TRBJ1-2	-	CASSLVTTNYGYTF	TGTGCCAGCAGCTTGGTGACGACAAACTATGGCTACACCTTC
once	TRBV13	TRBJ2-1	TRBD2	CASSVGLAGSNEQFF	TGTGCCAGCAGCGTGGGACTAGCGGGGAGCAATGAGCAGTTCTTC
-	TRBV5-1	TRBJ1-3	-	CASSLLASGNTIYF	TGCGCCAGCAGCTTGTTAGCCTCTGGAAACACCATATATTTT
-	TRBV2	TRBJ2-7	-	CASSEWAAPKDEQYF	TGTGCCAGCAGTGAATGGGCTGCGCCGAAGGACGAGCAGTACTTC
-	TRBV12-3/TRBV12-4	TRBJ1-2	-	CASITQGVYTF	TGTGCCAGCATCACCCAGGGCGTCTACACCTTC
-	TRBV24-1	TRBJ2-3	TRBD1	CATSDNRGGTDTQYF	TGTGCCACCAGTGACAACAGGGGAGGCACAGATACGCAGTATTTT
-	TRBV2	TRBJ1-1	TRBD1	CASSSQGSLMNTEAFF	TGTGCCAGCAGTTCACAGGGGTCTCTGATGAACACTGAAGCTTTCTTT
-	TRBV18	TRBJ2-1	TRBD1	CASSPVVGDGTGNYEQFF	TGTGCCAGCTCACCCGTAGTCGGGGACGGGACAGGGAACTATGAGCAGTTCTTC
-	TRBV4-1	TRBJ2-7	-	CASSQDRMEQYF	TGCGCCAGCAGCCAAGATAGAATGGAGCAGTACTTC
once	TRBV29-1	TRBJ1-2	-	CSVEGGRGYTF	TGCAGCGTTGAAGGGGGCAGGGGCTACACCTTC
-	TRBV10-3	TRBJ2-1	TRBD1	CAITDRIHNEQFF	TGTGCCATAACGGACAGGATTCACAATGAGCAGTTCTTC
-	TRBV9	TRBJ2-2	-	CASSVALGRGAGELFF	TGTGCCAGCAGCGTAGCTTTGGGGCGAGGGGCCGGGGAGCTGTTTTTT
few	TRBV6-5	TRBJ1-5	-	CASSYTLNQPQHF	TGTGCCAGCAGTTATACACTTAATCAGCCCCAGCATTTT
-	TRBV7-3	TRBJ2-1	TRBD2	CASSDGLASINEQFF	TGTGCCAGCAGCGACGGACTAGCTAGTATCAATGAGCAGTTCTTC
-	TRBV7-2	TRBJ2-7	-	CASSRLEYEQYF	TGTGCCAGCAGCCGACTTGAATACGAGCAGTACTTC
-	TRBV7-9	TRBJ1-1	-	CASSAGDTEAFF	TGTGCCAGCAGCGCAGGAGACACTGAAGCTTTCTTT
-	TRBV2	TRBJ2-1	TRBD2	CASSWGASGPSYNEQFF	TGTGCCAGCAGTTGGGGTGCTAGCGGGCCCTCCTACAATGAGCAGTTCTTC
few	TRBV7-3	TRBJ1-5	-	CASSLTVSAPQHF	TGTGCCAGCAGCCTGACGGTGAGTGCTCCCCAGCATTTT
-	TRBV11-3	TRBJ2-3	-	CASSGEQSRGTDTQYF	TGTGCCAGCAGCGGGGAACAGAGCCGGGGCACAGATACGCAGTATTTT
-	TRBV7-9	TRBJ2-3	-	CASSPGPYTDTQYF	TGTGCCAGCAGCCCCGGTCCTTACACAGATACGCAGTATTTT
few	TRBV14	TRBJ1-6	-	CASSRGLPNSPLHF	TGTGCCAGCAGCCGAGGACTCCCGAATTCACCCCTCCACTTT
-	TRBV4-1	TRBJ2-1	TRBD1	CASSPPGQGAVYEQFF	TGCGCCAGCAGCCCACCGGGACAGGGGGCGGTCTATGAGCAGTTCTTC
-	TRBV10-1	TRBJ2-1	-	CASSDLSSYNEQFF	TGCGCCAGCAGTGACCTTAGCTCCTACAATGAGCAGTTCTTC
-	TRBV27	TRBJ1-2	TRBD1	CASKLDRWDGYTF	TGTGCCAGCAAACTGGACAGGTGGGATGGCTACACCTTC
-	TRBV5-4	TRBJ1-1	TRBD1	CASSSITGVNTEAFF	TGTGCCAGCAGCTCAATAACAGGGGTGAACACTGAAGCTTTCTTT
-	TRBV6-1	TRBJ2-5	TRBD1	CASSEWDRHQETQYF	TGTGCCAGCAGTGAATGGGACAGACATCAAGAGACCCAGTACTTC
-	TRBV5-5	TRBJ2-1	TRBD2	CASSLRAGPTYNEQFF	TGTGCCAGCAGCCTGAGAGCGGGACCTACCTACAATGAGCAGTTCTTC
-	TRBV4-1	TRBJ1-4	-	CASSQDGVSHEKLFF	TGCGCCAGCAGCCAAGACGGGGTGTCCCATGAAAAACTGTTTTTT
-	TRBV27	TRBJ2-1	-	CASSLPGRRSYNEQFF	TGTGCCAGCAGTTTGCCCGGACGGAGATCCTACAATGAGCAGTTCTTC
-	TRBV7-3	TRBJ1-2	-	CASSLTVRDYGYTF	TGTGCCAGCAGCTTGACGGTGCGGGACTATGGCTACACCTTC
-	TRBV7-2	TRBJ2-7	-	CASSLEATKPGGYYEQYF	TGTGCCAGCAGCTTAGAAGCGACTAAGCCTGGTGGTTACTACGAGCAGTACTTC
-	TRBV27	TRBJ1-2	TRBD1	CASSATGGANYGYTF	TGTGCCAGCAGCGCTACAGGGGGAGCTAACTATGGCTACACCTTC
-	TRBV28	TRBJ2-5	-	CASRPLDVYGETQYF	TGTGCCAGCAGACCTTTGGATGTGTATGGAGAGACCCAGTACTTC
-	TRBV28	TRBJ1-2	-	CASRRDANYGYTF	TGTGCCAGCAGGCGAGATGCTAACTATGGCTACACCTTC
-	TRBV7-3	TRBJ2-5	-	CASSSEGGQETQYF	TGTGCCAGCAGCTCGGAGGGGGGCCAAGAGACCCAGTACTTC
-	TRBV13	TRBJ2-7	-	CASSLWGTPYEQYF	TGTGCCAGCAGCTTATGGGGCACCCCCTACGAGCAGTACTTC
-	TRBV5-1	TRBJ2-5	-	CASSLKGSQETQYF	TGCGCCAGCAGCCTGAAAGGGAGCCAAGAGACCCAGTACTTC
-	TRBV12-3/TRBV12-4	TRBJ2-4	TRBD1	CASSTTGNIQYF	TGTGCCAGCAGTACGACAGGGAACATTCAGTACTTC
-	TRBV18	TRBJ2-1	-	CASSPAWAGEQFF	TGTGCCAGCTCACCAGCTTGGGCGGGTGAGCAGTTCTTC
-	TRBV5-6	TRBJ1-6	-	CASSLFRDYDSPLHF	TGTGCCAGCAGCCTGTTTAGGGACTACGATTCACCCCTCCACTTT
-	TRBV18	TRBJ2-7	-	CASSPARQTYEQYF	TGTGCCAGCTCACCAGCGAGACAGACCTACGAGCAGTACTTC
-	TRBV11-2	TRBJ2-7	TRBD1	CASRPEDRGIYEQYF	TGTGCCAGCAGACCCGAGGACAGGGGTATTTACGAGCAGTACTTC
-	TRBV28	TRBJ1-1	-	CATLGVMNTEAFF	TGTGCCACACTAGGGGTGATGAACACTGAAGCTTTCTTT
-	TRBV28	TRBJ2-3	TRBD2	CASSLLAGSQTDTQYF	TGTGCCAGCAGTTTACTAGCGGGGTCCCAGACAGATACGCAGTATTTT
-	TRBV28	TRBJ1-2	-	CASSFGPNYGYTF	TGTGCCAGCAGTTTTGGACCCAACTATGGCTACACCTTC
-	TRBV30	TRBJ2-1	-	CAWSHRTTGNNEQFF	TGTGCCTGGAGCCACAGAACTACAGGGAACAATGAGCAGTTCTTC
once	TRBV25-1	TRBJ2-5	-	CASSDSVSVQETQYF	TGTGCCAGCAGTGATAGTGTCTCCGTCCAAGAGACCCAGTACTTC
-	TRBV7-3	TRBJ2-7	-	CASSAQGGLGSYEQYF	TGTGCCAGCAGCGCTCAGGGGGGTTTGGGCTCCTACGAGCAGTACTTC
-	TRBV5-1	TRBJ2-3	TRBD1	CASTSNRGPTDTQYF	TGCGCCAGCACCTCCAACAGGGGTCCCACAGATACGCAGTATTTT
-	TRBV7-2	TRBJ2-1	TRBD2	CASSLPGLAGVNKFF	TGTGCCAGCAGCTTACCGGGACTAGCGGGAGTGAATAAGTTCTTC
-	TRBV4-1	TRBJ2-1	TRBD2	CASSFGLAGGPWEQFF	TGCGCCAGCAGCTTCGGACTAGCGGGAGGGCCATGGGAGCAGTTCTTC
-	TRBV5-1	TRBJ2-1	TRBD1	CASRLDRFEQFF	TGCGCCAGCAGGTTGGACAGGTTTGAGCAGTTCTTC